These 19 T cell receptor beta chains share one sample of origin, sequenced in a study of OX40 agonist ivuxolimab in advanced cancers. Generated by immunoSEQ multiplex PCR, the TCRdb table keeps only in-frame clones and is missing some. Of approximately 61,000 clones listed, roughly nine tenths were seen once; the top ten hold 1.5% to 2%. Material: CD4+ or CD8+ T cells sorted from blood, obtained in a trial of the OX40 agonist ivuxolimab. Receptors were obtained from an adult with an advanced solid tumor such as melanoma, head and neck, liver or kidney cancer.

The chain carries TRBV21-1 and TRBJ2-2. TRBV21-1 is a pseudogene segment. This CDR3 comprises 15 residues. In DNA, the CDR3 is TGTGCCAGCAGCCAGAGACCTGGCTACACCGGGGAGCTGTTTTTT. Amino acids: CASSQRPGYTGELFF.

The chain carries TRBV15 and TRBJ2-5, with TRBD1 identical over 10 bases. Germline V gene lookup returns CDR1 LNHNV and CDR2 YYDKDF (reference sequence). Trimming took 5 bases from V and 5 from J; bases not matched to a gene: 8. The CDR3 extends over 15 amino acids. CDR3 in amino acids: CATSPDRGRMETQYF. Written as DNA, the CDR3 is TGTGCCACCAGCCCCGACAGGGGGCGTATGGAGACCCAGTACTTC.

This clone was seen just once. The chain combines TRBV27 with TRBJ1-1; D not resolved. Germline V gene lookup returns CDR1 MNHEY and CDR2 SMNVEV (reference sequence). This CDR3 region has 14 residues. Trimming took 2 bases from V and 5 from J, leaving 12 bases between them. The CDR3 reads CASSLGPERTEAFF. The CDR3, as DNA: TGTGCCAGCAGTTTAGGGCCCGAAAGGACTGAAGCTTTCTTT.

The count of this clone is one. The chain recombines TRBV6-1 with TRBJ1-2, with a possible D match to TRBD1 (5 bases). Trimming removed 1 base from V and 3 bases from J, with 15 bases in between. The CDR3 is 16 residues long. The germline V gene has CDR1 MNHNS and CDR2 SASEGT. CDR3 DNA: TGTGCCAGCAGTGAAGGGCGGGGGTTGGATTACTATGGCTACACCTTC. This sequence encodes CASSEGRGLDYYGYTF.

The gene calls are TRBV19 and TRBJ2-7; D is unresolved. V dropped 3 bases and J dropped 2 bases, with 11 bases sitting between them. Germline values: CDR1 LNHDA, CDR2 SQIVND (reference sequence). CDR3 length: 14 amino acids. The CDR3 loop is CASSIGSQTYEQYF. Written as DNA, the CDR3 is TGTGCCAGTAGTATTGGATCCCAAACCTACGAGCAGTACTTC.

This clone turned up a few times. The CDR3 loop reads CASSTGADQPQHF. CDR3 coding DNA: TGTGCCAGCAGCACAGGGGCGGATCAGCCCCAGCATTTT. The genes are TRBV2 and TRBJ1-5; TRBD1 matches at 7 bases. Trimming cost V 6 bases and J 5 bases; bases outside gene matches: 4. There are 13 residues in the CDR3. Germline V gene lookup returns CDR1 SNHLY and CDR2 FYNNEI.

This chain connects TRBV5-5 to TRBJ2-5; 12 bases align to TRBD2. This CDR3 spans 15 amino acids. Germline assignment: CDR1 SGHKS and CDR2 YYEKEE (reference sequence). The J segment lost 5 bases and the V segment lost 4 bases, leaving 6 bases of the junction unmatched. CDR3 sequence: CASSDPGTSGETQYF. Written as DNA, the CDR3 is TGTGCCAGCAGCGACCCCGGGACTAGCGGGGAGACCCAGTACTTC.

The chain couples TRBV5-8 to TRBJ2-5; unclear D gene. The CDR3 spans 15 residues. The ends were cut back, 2 bases at V and 1 base at J, with 12 bases in the middle. Looked up from germline, CDR1 is SGHTS and CDR2 is YDEGEE. CDR3 DNA: TGTGCCAGCAGCTTCGGAAAGCAGACCCAAGAGACCCAGTACTTC. Protein product: CASSFGKQTQETQYF. The complete variable domain, with remaining parts taken from reference TRBV5-8 and TRBJ2-5, reads EAGVTQSPTHLIKTRGQQATLRCSPISGHTSVYWYQQALGLGLQFLLWYDEGEERNRGNFPPRFSGRQFPNYSSELNVNALELEDSALYLCASSFGKQTQETQYFGPGTRLLVL.

The chain is built from TRBV27 and TRBJ2-4, with 9 bases fitting TRBD2. The CDR3 covers 16 residues. The V and J ends lost 5 bases and 8 bases, in that order; junction bases with no gene match: 13. Looked up from germline, CDR1 is MNHEY and CDR2 is SMNVEV (reference sequence). The CDR3 DNA follows: TGTGCCAGCAGTCGAACTAGCGGGCTAGCGGTACACATTCAGTACTTC. This sequence encodes CASSRTSGLAVHIQYF.

The J gene is TRBJ1-6, the V gene TRBV11-2; TRBD1 agrees at 8 bases. The CDR3 sequence is 14 residues long. V was pared by 1 base and J by 10 bases, with 3 bases of the junction left unmatched. Looked up from germline, CDR1 is SGHAT and CDR2 is FQNNGV. The CDR3 loop is CASSLAGGDSPLHF. Here the CDR3 DNA reads TGTGCCAGCAGCTTAGCAGGGGGCGACTCACCCCTCCACTTT.

The chain is built from TRBV10-3 and TRBJ2-1; D not resolved. The CDR3 sequence is 15 residues long. The germline V and J ends were trimmed by 1 base and 1 base, with 8 bases remaining between them. Per the germline V gene, CDR1 is ENHRY and CDR2 is SYGVKD. CDR3 sequence reads: CAISELDGSYNEQFF. DNA for the CDR3: TGTGCCATCAGTGAGTTAGACGGATCCTACAATGAGCAGTTCTTC.

The chain couples TRBV28 to TRBJ1-6, with D uncertain. This CDR3 region has 15 residues. The germline CDR1 and CDR2 sequences are MDHEN and SYDVKM. The germline V and J ends were trimmed by 7 bases and 10 bases, with 20 bases remaining between them. The CDR3 reads CASISPLGPQSPLHF. CDR3 nucleotides: TGTGCCAGCATTTCCCCCCTAGGGCCTCAATCACCCCTCCACTTT.

V usage is TRBV6-5 and J usage is TRBJ1-6, with 11 bases identical to TRBD1. Germline V lookup: CDR1 MNHEY, CDR2 SVGAGI. V shed 4 bases and J 5 bases; nucleotides not matched to a gene: 1. The CDR3 is 15 amino acids. The CDR3 DNA reads TGTGCCAGCAGTTGGGGACAGGGGGATAATTCACCCCTCCACTTT. Translated, it gives CASSWGQGDNSPLHF.

This chain connects TRBV9 to TRBJ1-1; 7 bases fit TRBD1. The CDR3 extends over 13 amino acids. Germline V gives CDR1 SGDLS, CDR2 YYNGEE. J was trimmed by 7 bases and V by 3 bases; bases with no gene match: 6. The CDR3 region has the DNA TGTGCCAGCAGCGAGGGGGGACAGAATGAAGCTTTCTTT. Residues: CASSEGGQNEAFF.

The CDR3 sequence is CASSESGTYEQYF. The CDR3, as DNA: TGCGCCAGCAGTGAATCCGGGACTTACGAGCAGTACTTC. The V and J genes are TRBV10-1 and TRBJ2-7; possibly TRBD2 for D (6 bases). This CDR3 comprises 13 residues. Germline V lookup: CDR1 WNHNN, CDR2 SYGVQD (reference sequence). Trimming stripped 3 bases from V and 4 bases from J, with 10 bases between.

The V gene is TRBV2, the J gene TRBJ1-2; D might be TRBD1 (6 bases). The V gene lost 10 bases and the J gene lost 0 bases, with 15 bases spanning the gap. Germline assignment: CDR1 SNHLY and CDR2 FYNNEI. The CDR3 sequence is 14 residues long. CDR3 nucleotides: TGTGCCACCACCCCGACAGGCCCTAACTATGGCTACACCTTC. This sequence encodes CATTPTGPNYGYTF.

The V and J genes are TRBV11-1 and TRBJ2-2; D gene ambiguous. The V end lost 7 bases, the J end lost 3 bases, and 12 bases lay between the germline ends. The CDR3 loop spans 14 amino acids. Germline CDR1 reads SGHAT; CDR2 reads FQDESV (reference sequence). CDR3 residues: CASNLDRYTGELFF. The CDR3 coding sequence is TGTGCCAGCAACCTGGACCGTTACACCGGGGAGCTGTTTTTT.

The genes are TRBV11-2 and TRBJ2-7; 13 bases are a match to TRBD2. Germline loops: CDR1 SGHAT, CDR2 FQNNGV. The junction had 6 bases not matched to a gene; V was cut back by 1 base and J by 3 bases. The CDR3 contains 17 residues. CDR3 sequence: CASSLAGTSGAFYEQYF. The CDR3 nucleotides read TGTGCCAGCAGCTTAGCAGGGACTAGCGGGGCGTTCTACGAGCAGTACTTC.

This clone was found a few times. The chain combines TRBV11-2 with TRBJ1-3; D is undetermined. The CDR3 extends over 17 amino acids. Germline V CDR1 and CDR2: SGHAT, FQNNGV. V was clipped by 2 bases and J by 1 base, with 15 bases between them. Here the CDR3 reads CASSLRARGFSGNTIYF. In DNA, the CDR3 is TGTGCCAGCAGCTTAAGGGCCCGGGGATTTTCTGGAAACACCATATATTTT.